The 17 T cell receptor beta chains reported below all come from one sample, sequenced in a study of cytomegalovirus exposure and HLA in healthy donors. With 60 Vbeta and 13 Jbeta primers, the PCR was carried out. TCRdb's table, derived via immunoSEQ multiplex PCR, lists solely in-frame clones and lacks some. The table has approximately 110,000 clones, around 70% seen once. The material sequenced was PBMCs. Receptor source: a woman in her thirties or forties in good health and CMV-seropositive.

The chain employs TRBV9 and TRBJ2-7, with a weak D call TRBD1 (6 bases). This CDR3 is built from 15 residues. The germline V gene has CDR1 SGDLS and CDR2 YYNGEE. Between the trimmed V and J ends, which lost 6 bases and 5 bases, there was a span of 21 bases. The CDR3 sequence: CASTARGMVRNEQYF. CDR3 sequence (DNA): TGTGCCAGCACCGCAAGGGGGATGGTGAGAAACGAGCAGTACTTC.

This chain uses TRBV7-9 with TRBJ2-2; TRBD1 agrees at 11 bases. Germline trimming cut 5 bases from V and 2 bases from J; bases unmatched to any gene: 4. This CDR3 comprises 16 residues. Germline CDR1 is SEHNR and CDR2 is FQNEAQ (reference sequence). The chain's CDR3 is CASSRTGGVNTGELFF. The CDR3, as DNA: TGTGCCAGCAGCCGGACAGGGGGCGTCAACACCGGGGAGCTGTTTTTT. Filled out from reference TRBV7-9 and TRBJ2-2, the complete variable domain reads DTGVSQNPRHKITKRGQNVTFRCDPISEHNRLYWYRQTLGQGPEFLTYFQNEAQLEKSRLLSDRFSAERPKGSFSTLEIQRTEQGDSAMYLCASSRTGGVNTGELFFGEGSRLTVL.

The chain has TRBV25-1 and TRBJ2-2, with 8 positions matching TRBD2. J gave up 4 bases and V 6 bases, and 16 bases lay outside the gene matches. The CDR3 runs to 18 residues. Germline CDR1 MGHDK, CDR2 SYGVNS. The CDR3 region is CASSPNPLAVGSTGELFF. The CDR3 bases are TGTGCCAGCAGCCCCAACCCACTAGCGGTTGGTTCCACCGGGGAGCTGTTTTTT.

The genes are TRBV30 and TRBJ2-3, with D perhaps matching TRBD2 (5 bases). The CDR3 has 17 residues. Germline CDR1 reads GTSNPN; CDR2 reads SVGIG (reference sequence). The V end lost 0 bases, the J end lost 1 base, and 17 bases lay between the germline ends. The CDR3, as DNA: TGTGCCTGGAGTGTTGGGTCGGGGTCAGGACGCACAGATACGCAGTATTTT. Translating it yields CAWSVGSGSGRTDTQYF.

The chain has TRBV4-2 and TRBJ2-5; a possible D gene is TRBD1 (6 bases). The ends were cut back, 0 bases at V and 4 bases at J, with 12 bases in the middle. Looked up from germline, CDR1 is LGHNA and CDR2 is YNFKEQ. The CDR3 sequence is 15 residues long. In DNA form, the CDR3 reads TGTGCCAGCAGCCAAGATAACAGGGCGGTAGAGACCCAGTACTTC. Its protein product is CASSQDNRAVETQYF.

The rearrangement links TRBV21-1 to TRBJ1-2; TRBD1 reflects the table's D call only, with no check against the DNA. TRBV21-1 is classified as a pseudogene. The CDR3 is made up of 18 amino acids. In nucleotides, the CDR3 is TGTGCCAGCAGCAAAATCGGGACAGGGAGGTCCGGGGTTTATGGCTACACCTTC. Translated, it gives CASSKIGTGRSGVYGYTF.

The chain couples TRBV9 to TRBJ2-1; a weak D match, TRBD1 (7 bases). The CDR3 is made up of 14 amino acids. In germline, CDR1 is SGDLS, CDR2 YYNGEE. The V end was cut by 3 bases, the J end by 4 bases, with 11 bases between. CDR3 region: CASSAGGLYNEQFF. In DNA, the CDR3 is TGTGCCAGCAGCGCAGGGGGACTTTACAATGAGCAGTTCTTC.

This sequence joins TRBV6-5 and TRBJ1-5; TRBD1 might be the D (6 bases). This CDR3 is 14 amino acids long. CDR1 is MNHEY and CDR2 is SVGAGI in the germline V gene. Trimming left V 6 bases short and J 4 bases short, with 13 bases between. CDR3 loop: CASRLQGFNQPQHF. In nucleotides, the CDR3 is TGTGCCAGCAGGCTACAGGGTTTTAATCAGCCCCAGCATTTT.

This rearrangement joins TRBV5-1 to TRBJ1-1; D call uncertain. Trimming removed 3 bases from V and 8 bases from J, with 11 bases in between. This CDR3 has 12 residues. CDR1 and CDR2 from the germline V gene are SGHRS and YFSETQ. The CDR3 reads CASSSSGLEAFF. CDR3 nucleotides: TGCGCCAGCAGCTCTTCCGGGTTGGAAGCTTTCTTT.

In this sample, this clone turned up once. This chain connects TRBV9 to TRBJ2-3, with 8 bases identical to TRBD2. The junction had 4 bases not matched to a gene; V was cut back by 0 bases and J by 4 bases. The length of the CDR3 is 15 residues. Germline V CDR1 and CDR2: SGDLS, YYNGEE. The CDR3 region has the DNA TGTGCCAGCAGCGTAGGACTAGCGACCGCAGATACGCAGTATTTT. It yields the protein CASSVGLATADTQYF.

This chain uses TRBV6-1 with TRBJ2-7; the match to TRBD1 covers 7 bases. Germline-derived CDR1 and CDR2 are MNHNS and SASEGT. The V gene end was trimmed by 2 bases and the J gene end by 5 bases; junction bases not matched to a gene: 12. This CDR3 spans 16 amino acids. CDR3 DNA sequence: TGTGCCAGCAGTGAACGTCCGGACAGGCCAGGCCACGAGCAGTACTTC. This gives the protein CASSERPDRPGHEQYF.

This clone was counted a few times. The rearrangement links TRBV19 to TRBJ2-5; no clear D. The CDR3 sequence is 14 residues long. Germline assignment: CDR1 LNHDA and CDR2 SQIVND (reference sequence). The ends were cut back, 6 bases at V and 2 bases at J, with 13 bases in the middle. CDR3 loop: CASRLSGGQETQYF. CDR3 bases: TGTGCCAGTAGACTCTCCGGCGGACAAGAGACCCAGTACTTC.

This clone was seen more than once but under ten times. This chain uses TRBV7-8 with TRBJ1-2; 8 bases map to TRBD1. From germline, CDR1 is SGHVS and CDR2 FQNEAQ. V was pared by 2 bases and J by 4 bases, with 6 bases of the junction left unmatched. This CDR3 is 15 amino acids long. The CDR3 DNA is TGTGCCAGCAGCTTAAGACAGGGGTTCTTCTATGGCTACACCTTC. Its translation is CASSLRQGFFYGYTF.

The V gene is TRBV29-1, the J gene TRBJ1-5; D gene unclear. CDR1 and CDR2 from the germline V gene are SQVTM and ANQGSEA. There are 14 residues in the CDR3. Deletions cut 7 bases from V and 0 bases from J, with 13 bases between. CDR3 protein: CSGRLIRSNQPQHF. CDR3 nucleotides: TGCAGCGGGAGATTGATCCGTAGCAATCAGCCCCAGCATTTT.

The chain couples TRBV9 to TRBJ2-7; maybe TRBD1 (5 bases). Germline V gene data show CDR1 as SGDLS and CDR2 as YYNGEE. This CDR3 spans 13 amino acids. V was shortened by 3 bases and J by 5 bases, with 12 bases between the two germline ends. CDR3 bases: TGTGCCAGCAGCGGGGGCGCTAGGGACGAGCAGTACTTC. Translation: CASSGGARDEQYF.

This clone appeared once. The chain couples TRBV5-1 to TRBJ2-1, with D possibly TRBD2 on 5 matching bases. The CDR3 loop spans 14 amino acids. V lost 1 base to trimming and J lost 5 bases, with 10 bases between them. Germline-derived CDR1 and CDR2 are SGHRS and YFSETQ. The CDR3 DNA sequence: TGCGCCAGCAGCTTGTCGCTAGCCGACAATGAGCAGTTCTTC. Residues: CASSLSLADNEQFF.

This clone has just a few counts. The rearrangement uses TRBV2 and TRBJ2-5; D remains unclear. CDR3 size: 11 residues. The V and J ends lost 7 bases and 0 bases respectively, with 3 bases between them. Germline CDR1 is SNHLY and CDR2 is FYNNEI. The CDR3 loop reads CASTHQETQYF. The CDR3 DNA reads TGTGCCAGCACTCACCAAGAGACCCAGTACTTC.